What follows are 10 T cell receptor beta chains derived from one specimen sequenced in a study of CD8 T cells in ankylosing spondylitis. TCRdb independently ran MiXCR on the 5' RACE reads; one entry per CDR3 protein. This sample carries 300,000 to 400,000 distinct CDR3 sequences, over 12% of them seen once, and the ten largest clones take approximately 1.1%. Sequencing was carried out using blood, either unsorted or a sorted T cell fraction (not recorded which). The receptors derive from a male donor with ankylosing spondylitis or in good health (not recorded which).

The chain combines TRBV7-2 with TRBJ2-7; 9 bases line up with TRBD1. J lost 5 bases, V lost 5 bases, and 1 base had no gene match. The CDR3 consists of 12 residues. Looked up from germline, CDR1 is SGHTA and CDR2 is FQGNSA. CDR3 loop: CASSDRGDEQYF. The CDR3 DNA reads TGTGCCAGCAGCGACAGGGGGGACGAGCAGTACTTC.

This clonotype was observed a few times. This chain uses TRBV29-1 with TRBJ2-5; D call uncertain. The CDR3 length is 13 residues. Germline V gene lookup returns CDR1 SQVTM and CDR2 ANQGSEA. The V gene lost 3 bases and the J gene lost 2 bases, with 10 bases spanning the gap. CDR3 protein: CSVDSVLQETQYF. The DNA for the CDR3 is TGCAGCGTTGATAGTGTACTACAAGAGACCCAGTACTTC.

This clonotype has at least ten counts. This chain links TRBV29-1 with TRBJ2-5, with TRBD1 as a possible D gene (6 bases). The CDR3 contains 12 residues. The V end lost 4 bases, the J end lost 2 bases, and 8 bases lay between the germline ends. In germline, CDR1 is SQVTM, CDR2 ANQGSEA. The CDR3 bases are TGCAGCGTTGTTAGGGGGCAAGAGACCCAGTACTTC. It translates to CSVVRGQETQYF.

This clonotype was seen more than once but under ten times. The V call is TRBV7-2, the J call TRBJ1-2; D possibly corresponds to TRBD1 (5 bases). The CDR3 contains 14 residues. The germline V and J ends were trimmed by 3 bases and 2 bases, with 10 bases remaining between them. Germline V gene sequence: CDR1 SGHTA, CDR2 FQGNSA. The CDR3 nucleotides read TGTGCCAGCAGCTTCGACGGACACAACTATGGCTACACCTTC. Encoded protein: CASSFDGHNYGYTF.

This rearrangement joins TRBV9 to TRBJ1-5, with D uncertain. The V end lost 0 bases, the J end lost 0 bases, and 7 bases lay between the germline ends. Germline CDR1 reads SGDLS; CDR2 reads YYNGEE. This CDR3 comprises 15 residues. The CDR3 spells CASSVGTVSNQPQHF. CDR3 coding DNA: TGTGCCAGCAGCGTAGGGACGGTTAGCAATCAGCCCCAGCATTTT.

In this sample, this clonotype turned up a few times. The chain joins TRBV3-1 to TRBJ1-1; 9 nucleotides agree with TRBD1. Germline V gives CDR1 LGHDT, CDR2 YNNKEL (reference sequence). With V trimmed by 3 bases and J by 6 bases, 5 bases remained unmatched. The CDR3 runs 14 residues. CDR3 DNA sequence: TGTGCCAGCAGCCACCGGGACAGGGTGGCTGAAGCTTTCTTT. Translated, it gives CASSHRDRVAEAFF.

This clonotype turned up a few times. V and J are TRBV12-3 or TRBV12-4 and TRBJ1-2, with 7 bases that match TRBD1. This CDR3 has 13 amino acids. The J segment lost 7 bases and the V segment lost 3 bases, leaving 5 bases of the junction unmatched. The CDR3 region is CASSFRQGSGYTF. The DNA of the CDR3 is TGTGCCAGCAGTTTTAGACAGGGCTCTGGCTACACCTTC.

About this clonotype itself: The junction departs from germline at one end; a sequencing error may be responsible. The chain uses TRBV7-9 and TRBJ2-2, with TRBD2 matching over 7 bases. The germline V gene encodes CDR1 SEHNR and CDR2 FQNEAQ (reference sequence). The CDR3 is 14 residues long. The CDR3, as DNA: TGTGCCATCGCCCCTGGGCGGCACAGCGGGGAGCTGCTTTTT. This codes for CAIAPGRHSGELLF.

The sample holds a few counts of this clonotype. The chain joins TRBV6-1 to TRBJ2-7; 7 nucleotides line up with TRBD2. The germline V gene encodes CDR1 MNHNS and CDR2 SASEGT. The CDR3 loop spans 14 amino acids. The V and J ends lost 5 bases and 4 bases, in that order; junction bases with no gene match: 8. The CDR3 loop reads CASSISGGSYEQYF. The CDR3 region has the DNA TGTGCCAGCAGTATTTCGGGCGGGAGTTACGAGCAGTACTTC.

CDR3 sequence reads: CASSEEGTDNSPLHF. In nucleotides, the CDR3 is TGTGCCAGCAGTGAGGAGGGGACGGATAATTCACCCCTCCACTTT. V gene TRBV2 combines with J gene TRBJ1-6, with D perhaps matching TRBD1 (5 bases). The ends were cut back, 3 bases at V and 5 bases at J, with 11 bases in the middle. This CDR3 comprises 15 residues. From germline, CDR1 is SNHLY and CDR2 FYNNEI.